The following is a T cell receptor beta chain sequence with its context. The protocol was immunoSEQ multiplex PCR, while the TCRdb copy is restricted to in-frame clones and leaves out a portion. In the table there are roughly 2,000,000 clones, approximately 94% of which are singletons. These data come from a study of shared clonotypes between healthy human individuals. CD45RO negativity and positive selection for CCR7 defined naive CD8 cells, a population that excluded terminally differentiated effector memory CD45RA+ cells. The germline V gene has CDR1 SGHDT and CDR2 YYEEEE. This CDR3 comprises 16 residues. Between the trimmed V and J ends, which lost 4 bases and 5 bases, there was a span of 19 bases.

This clonotype originated in a man younger than 30 in good health. Sample: naive CD8+ T cells sorted from blood. The rearrangement joins TRBV5-6 to TRBJ2-1, with D tentatively TRBD1 (6 bases). In DNA, the CDR3 is TGTGCCAGCAGCACGCCGGCACAGGGACCTAACAATGAGCAGTTCTTC. Its protein product is CASSTPAQGPNNEQFF.